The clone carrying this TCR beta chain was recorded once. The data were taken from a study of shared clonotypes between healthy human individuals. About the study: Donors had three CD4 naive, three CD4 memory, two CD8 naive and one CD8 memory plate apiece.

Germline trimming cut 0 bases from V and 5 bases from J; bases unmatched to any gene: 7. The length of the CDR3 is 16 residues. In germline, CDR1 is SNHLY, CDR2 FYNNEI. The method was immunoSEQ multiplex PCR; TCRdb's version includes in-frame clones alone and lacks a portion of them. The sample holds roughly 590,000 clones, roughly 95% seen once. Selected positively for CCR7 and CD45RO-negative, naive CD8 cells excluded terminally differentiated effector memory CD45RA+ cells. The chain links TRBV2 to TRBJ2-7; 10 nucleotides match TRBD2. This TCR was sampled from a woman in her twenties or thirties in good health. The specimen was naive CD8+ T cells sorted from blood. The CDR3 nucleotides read TGTGCCAGCAGTGAAGCTGTGTCTAGCGGGAGTCACGAGCAGTACTTC. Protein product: CASSEAVSSGSHEQYF.